This TCR beta chain was recorded in a study of monozygotic twins with inflammatory bowel disease (dated by TCRdb to between 2019 and 2020). For the study in its entirety: A total of some 28 monozygotic twin pairs were included in the full study, comprising nine German pairs (four IBD-concordant, five IBD-discordant) and 19 IBD-discordant Danish pairs. The search for disease-associated traits relied mainly on comparing IBD patients with their genetically identical healthy co-twins within discordant pairs. Each individual had, on average, about 151 000 unique TCRalpha sequences and 181 000 unique TCRbeta sequences available for analysis. What the work shows at the level of the full study, not this receptor alone: Compared with healthy twins, IBD patients shared fewer clonotypes with other individuals, and the difference was most pronounced in patients with signs of disease activity. Because patients were on differing immunosuppressive treatments, the repertoires may have picked up extra background noise and inter-individual variability. TCRbeta repertoire diversity, by inverse Simpson index, was decreased in IBD patients compared with their healthy co-twins. Different T cell subtypes could not be distinguished in the analysis. Repertoire similarity did not differ between concordant and discordant twins, which could be due to limited statistical power. No single strong signal or clonotype linked to IBD turned up in the results, so the idea that one exists was not supported.

Library prep was done by 5' RACE. For each TCR library, around 4,000 ng of total RNA was used. For each sample, cDNA synthesis was carried out in eight separate reactions using SMARTScribe reverse transcriptase. During cDNA synthesis, template switching was used to introduce unique molecular identifiers that contained a 6-nucleotide sample barcode. TCRalpha and TCRbeta cDNA was amplified by two nested PCRs of roughly 16 and 10 cycles, with bead purification after each PCR. Before amplification, cDNA was treated with uracil DNA-glycosylase and purified using the QIAquick PCR purification kit. The second PCR added Illumina TruSeq-compatible adapters along with sample-specific barcodes. TapeStation and Qubit were used to check library quality and concentration, and roughly 4.9 ng of each library was pooled. Sequencing of pooled libraries was carried out on an Illumina HiSeq2500 single-index Rapid Run using 2 x 100 bp reads and custom sequencing primers. In the paper's pipeline: PCR and sequencing errors were corrected by UMI-based consensus assembly using MiGEC version 1.2.6. MiXCR version 2.1.1 was used to carry out V(D)J alignment, clonotype assembly and CDR3 extraction. To normalise gene usage, clonotype sharing and MAIT/NKT TCR abundance, the analysis used the top 1000, 10 000 and 20 000 clonotypes per sample. After downsampling to 27 000 UMIs, diversity was calculated as the inverse Simpson index using the vegan R package. Statistical testing used paired Mann-Whitney U tests on the discordant twin pairs and applied Benjamini-Hochberg correction for multiple testing. TCRdb reprocessed the reads, reporting each CDR3 protein sequence once and no DNA. None of the V and J calls come from the authors' own analysis; TCRdb made them. In this sample's table one finds about 200,000 distinct CDR3 sequences. In total, the top ten clones hold roughly 7.5% of the sample.

CDR1 and CDR2 are read off the germline V gene (reference sequence) as DFQATT and SNEGSKA. The CDR3, from cysteine to phenylalanine, totals 15 residues. No DNA sequence was recorded. A remark on this clonotype: Its specific antigen is unknown.

From each donor, an approximately 2.5 ml peripheral blood sample was drawn into PAXgene tubes and stored at -80 degrees C. Without any T cell sorting, total RNA was extracted from whole blood using the PAXgene blood miRNA kit on an automated QIAcube. Peripheral blood from monozygotic twin pairs who were concordant or discordant for inflammatory bowel disease underwent deep TCRalpha and TCRbeta repertoire profiling using unique molecular barcoding. Smoking habits were recorded for all twin pairs, and individuals were classified as current, former or never smokers. The sequencing sample was made of blood. This sequence was found in a human donor with ulcerative colitis or Crohn's disease, or a healthy co-twin of an affected twin (not recorded which). This sequence uses TRBV20-1 and TRBJ2-1; with no DNA, the TCRdb D assignment of TRBD2 cannot be verified. The CDR3: CSALRAGGSYNEQFF.